This T cell receptor (beta chain) was observed in a study of T cells in Graves' hyperthyroidism and ophthalmopathy (dated by TCRdb to between 2018 and 2020). Describing the broader study: Peripheral blood was collected at initial diagnosis, before any treatment. To identify distinguishing TCR V-J signatures, a discovery cohort of 95 to 100 patients was used, comprising 43 with Graves' ophthalmopathy and 57 with stable Graves' hyperthyroidism. Prospective prediction of ophthalmopathy was tested in an independent validation cohort of some 19 hyperthyroidism patients and 17 patients who later progressed to ophthalmopathy. The 95 to 100 discovery patients were randomly split 7:3 into training and test sets. Thyroid tissue and blood T-cell repertoires from six Graves' hyperthyroidism patients were also compared in the study. Once sampling was done, hyperthyroidism patients were given methimazole at a starting dose of 30 mg daily, whereas ophthalmopathy patients were given high-dose intravenous methylprednisolone. TCR Vbeta CDR3 sequencing of some 140 peripheral blood samples (about 45 ophthalmopathy, some 75 hyperthyroidism and approximately 17 progressor patients) is reported in the paper. Broader findings and caveats from the paper: In cross-validation, a model built on a 13 V-J signature told ophthalmopathy apart from stable hyperthyroidism with just under 90% sensitivity and around 81% specificity, and in testing the same model reached 80%/75%. Sample size was not statistically predetermined, and blinding of investigators to group allocation was not performed. Most expanded thyroid clonotypes (frequency above 0.001) were also found in blood, which suggests that blood repertoires may mirror thyroid immune responses. During validation, the model predicted progression to ophthalmopathy a median of around 6 months ahead of onset, with around 71% sensitivity and around 72% specificity.

The hyperthyroidism patients were between 18 and 65 years old and newly diagnosed, with a disease duration of less than 2 months. The study excluded patients with uncontrolled infections, other autoimmune diseases, pregnancy or lactation. Diagnoses were based on clinical symptoms, serum thyroxine and TRAb, thyroid ultrasound and orbital computed tomography. Blood from progressor patients was drawn when they were first diagnosed with hyperthyroidism, before any ophthalmopathy symptoms appeared. PBMCs were separated from 10 ml of fresh peripheral blood using Ficoll-Paque density gradient centrifugation. Progressor patients were initially diagnosed with Graves' hyperthyroidism and developed ophthalmopathy during follow-up. Trizol reagent was used to extract total RNA, and RNA quality was then checked on an Agilent 2100 Bioanalyzer. This clonotype was seen repeatedly, ten times or more. Its recognized antigen is unknown. Per-base qualities were not stored, and no clone one base away is much larger.

The TCR beta CDR3 regions were amplified from the RNA transcripts. For the first round of RT-PCR on the TCR CDR3, the HTBI primer set was used together with the Qiagen OneStep RT-PCR kit. Libraries were constructed in a second round of multiplex PCR, after which size selection and purification were performed. Sequencing of the libraries was done on an Illumina HiSeq2000 using paired-end 100 bp reads. In the source study's methods: SOAPnuke was used to process the raw data, throwing out any read that contained adapters or uncalled bases, had a mean Phred below 15, or lacked an exact constant-primer or identifier match. High-quality paired reads were merged with COPE v1.2.5, and unique nucleotide sequences were defined as clonotypes. MiTCR v1.1 was used to align clonotypes to the IMGT TRBV, TRBD and TRBJ reference segments. Analysis was restricted to V-J combinations with a frequency above 0.0001, which covered over 98% of repertoires. A TCS score was defined as the ratio of F50 (clonal expansion) to E x V (chaos), with BLOSUM62-based TCRdist applied between CDR3 peptides within each V-J. Welch's t-statistics and random forest reduced roughly 500 V-J features to 13, which were used in a naive Bayes classifier (R e1071). The raw public reads went through TCRdb reprocessing: fastp at Q25, MiXCR clone calling, in-frame beta chains kept. For every CDR3 protein sequence, its rows merge into one entry that carries the most common genes and DNA. In this record, the V and J calls reflect TCRdb's handling and not the investigators' own analysis. Across this sample there are over 200,000 distinct CDR3 sequences, with more than 14% seen only once. Together, the top ten hold about 14% of the sample.

Sequenced input: blood. The receptor was derived from a woman in her thirties or forties with Graves' hyperthyroidism that later progressed to Graves' ophthalmopathy.

CDR3 loop: CSAIVRDGAFF. In nucleotides, the sequence is TGCAGTGCTATAGTACGGGACGGAGCTTTCTTT. The chain links TRBV20-1 with TRBJ1-1; a tentative D call is TRBD1 (5 bases match). Per the germline V gene (reference sequence), DFQATT is the CDR1 and SNEGSKA is the CDR2. Including the terminal cysteine and phenylalanine, the CDR3 comprises 11 residues. Solely the CDR3 DNA is kept, with 33 bases framed from the first base. A distance of 13 bases separates the germline ends of V and J, which lose 4 bases and 10 bases respectively.